These 29 T cell receptor beta chains were sequenced from one sample in a study of T cell repertoires in cytomegalovirus infection. MiXCR was run by TCRdb on the reads, yielding one entry per CDR3 protein. The sample includes under 120,000 distinct CDR3 sequences, roughly 39% of them seen just once. The antigens for these receptors are not known. The sequencing here drew on CD8+ T cells from cultured PBMCs, taken from culture after CMV antigen stimulation. The receptors shown here come from a human donor in good health (CMV status not recorded). Some clones in this sample may be carry-over from other donors' samples.

The chain links TRBV29-1 to TRBJ1-1; D uncertain. Trimming left V 6 bases short and J 6 bases short, with 14 bases between. Germline-derived CDR1 and CDR2 are SQVTM and ANQGSEA. The CDR3 contains 12 residues. The CDR3 here is CSVLGPLPEAFF. CDR3 DNA sequence: TGCAGCGTCCTCGGGCCGCTCCCTGAAGCTTTCTTT.

The V call is TRBV20-1, the J call TRBJ2-7; D is possibly TRBD1 (6 bases). Trimming shortened V by 1 base and J by 5 bases, and 9 bases separated the two germline ends. The germline V gene has CDR1 DFQATT and CDR2 SNEGSKA (reference sequence). This CDR3 has 12 residues. CDR3 in amino acids: CSARVGAHEQYF. The CDR3 nucleotides read TGCAGTGCTAGAGTGGGGGCACACGAGCAGTACTTC.

In this sample, this clonotype turned up a few times. J is TRBJ2-7 and V is TRBV7-2; 14 bases agree with TRBD2. Germline CDR1 and CDR2: SGHTA and FQGNSA. J gave up 3 bases and V 5 bases, and 6 bases lay outside the gene matches. The CDR3 has 16 amino acids. CDR3 coding DNA: TGTGCCAGCAGCCCGGGACTAGCGGGGGCGAACTACGAGCAGTACTTC. Its translation is CASSPGLAGANYEQYF. The variable domain in full, completed from reference TRBV7-2 and TRBJ2-7, reads GAGVSQSPSNKVTEKGKDVELRCDPISGHTALYWYRQSLGQGLEFLIYFQGNSAPDKSGLPSDRFSAERTGGSVSTLTIQRTQQEDSAVYLCASSPGLAGANYEQYFGPGTRLTVT.

The V gene is TRBV27, the J gene TRBJ2-3; 11 bases align to TRBD1. V dropped 5 bases and J dropped 0; count of bases not matched to a gene: 4. The germline gives CDR1 MNHEY, CDR2 SMNVEV (reference sequence). The CDR3 runs to 16 residues. The CDR3 is CASSLGTGGSTDTQYF. In nucleotides, the CDR3 is TGTGCCAGCAGTCTCGGGACAGGGGGAAGCACAGATACGCAGTATTTT.

In its sample, this clonotype was seen a few times. The chain recombines TRBV7-9 with TRBJ1-4; no firm D call. This CDR3 is built from 15 residues. CDR1 SEHNR and CDR2 FQNEAQ come from the germline V gene (reference sequence). V gave up 8 bases and J gave up 0 bases, with 13 bases separating them. CDR3 sequence (DNA): TGTGCCAGCTCACACGGTCCCGCAACTAATGAAAAACTGTTTTTT. This codes for CASSHGPATNEKLFF.

V gene TRBV7-9 combines with J gene TRBJ2-2, with D unclear. In germline, CDR1 is SEHNR, CDR2 FQNEAQ (reference sequence). The V end lost 7 bases, the J end lost 6 bases, and 9 bases lay between the germline ends. CDR3 length: 12 residues. As DNA, the CDR3 is TGTGCCAGCAACTGGATGGCCGGGGAGCTGTTTTTT. It yields the protein CASNWMAGELFF.

This clonotype occurred a few times. The chain couples TRBV28 to TRBJ2-3; 9 bases fit TRBD2. This CDR3 is 19 amino acids long. The J segment lost 0 bases and the V segment lost 2 bases, leaving 12 bases of the junction unmatched. Looked up from germline, CDR1 is MDHEN and CDR2 is SYDVKM. The CDR3 loop is CASSLDGLAGFSSTDTQYF. In DNA, the CDR3 is TGTGCCAGCAGTTTAGATGGGCTAGCGGGATTCTCTAGCACAGATACGCAGTATTTT.

This clonotype was seen only a few times. The chain has TRBV7-8 and TRBJ2-1; perhaps D is TRBD1 or TRBD2 (7 bases each). Trimming cost V 2 bases and J 6 bases, with 17 bases left between them. CDR1 SGHVS and CDR2 FQNEAQ come from the germline V gene. The CDR3 totals 16 residues. CDR3 region: CASSLSGRGLANEQFF. Written as DNA, the CDR3 is TGTGCCAGCAGCTTATCTGGGAGGGGGCTAGCCAATGAGCAGTTCTTC. The full variable domain, completed using reference TRBV7-8 and TRBJ2-1, is GAGVSQSPRYKVAKRGQDVALRCDPISGHVSLFWYQQALGQGPEFLTYFQNEAQLDKSGLPSDRFFAERPEGSVSTLKIQRTQQEDSAVYLCASSLSGRGLANEQFFGPGTRLTVL.

V usage is TRBV12-3 or TRBV12-4 and J usage is TRBJ2-7; D may correspond to TRBD1 or TRBD2 (5 bases each). Between the trimmed V and J ends, which lost 6 bases and 2 bases, there was a span of 11 bases. CDR3 length: 13 amino acids. CDR3: CASRLDSTYEQYF. DNA of the CDR3: TGTGCCAGCAGACTAGACAGCACCTACGAGCAGTACTTC.

This chain links TRBV7-3 with TRBJ2-7, with D perhaps being TRBD1 or TRBD2 (6 bases each). V was clipped by 6 bases and J by 2 bases, with 14 bases between them. CDR3 length: 14 residues. Looked up from germline, CDR1 is SGHTA and CDR2 is FQGTGA. CDR3 in DNA: TGTGCCAGCAGGAAGGGGGGTTCTCCCTACGAGCAGTACTTC. Residues: CASRKGGSPYEQYF.

There are a few counts of this clonotype. V gene TRBV7-8 combines with J gene TRBJ1-6; no clear D. The CDR3 sequence is 16 residues long. Per germline, CDR1 SGHVS and CDR2 FQNEAQ. V shed 5 bases and J shed 5 bases, with 16 bases lying between them. CDR3 region: CASSPTGYLNNSPLHF. The CDR3, as DNA: TGTGCCAGCAGCCCGACGGGGTACCTTAATAATTCACCCCTCCACTTT.

V is TRBV15 and J is TRBJ2-5; D is unclear. The CDR3 extends over 15 amino acids. Germline lookup yields CDR1 LNHNV and CDR2 YYDKDF (reference sequence). Trimming shortened V by 5 bases and J by 1 base, and 14 bases separated the two germline ends. This CDR3 is CATSPFRGSQETQYF. The DNA for the CDR3 is TGTGCCACCAGCCCCTTCCGCGGCAGCCAAGAGACCCAGTACTTC.

This clonotype was seen ten or more times. J is TRBJ1-1 and V is TRBV27; 8 bases fit TRBD1. Losses at the gene ends were 8 bases for V and 5 bases for J; bases not matched to a gene: 7. From germline, CDR1 is MNHEY and CDR2 SMNVEV (reference sequence). This CDR3 is built from 13 residues. CDR3 bases: TGTGCCAGCCAGGACAGGGTAAGGACTGAAGCTTTCTTT. This sequence encodes CASQDRVRTEAFF.

CDR3 protein: CASSLENPGSDMNTEAFF. CDR3 sequence (DNA): TGTGCCAGCAGCTTAGAAAACCCGGGGAGTGACATGAACACTGAAGCTTTCTTT. The rearrangement joins TRBV7-2 to TRBJ1-1; no clear D gene. The CDR3 length is 18 residues. V dropped 1 base and J dropped 0 bases, with 18 bases sitting between them. The germline V gene has CDR1 SGHTA and CDR2 FQGNSA.

This clonotype came up once. The chain carries TRBV2 and TRBJ1-2; TRBD1 might be the D (6 bases). V was cut by 8 bases and J by 8 bases, with 15 bases left in between. Germline V gene data show CDR1 as SNHLY and CDR2 as FYNNEI. This CDR3 is built from 12 residues. CDR3 DNA sequence: TGTGCCAGCGGAGGGGGGGACTCCGGCTACACCTTC. Amino acids: CASGGGDSGYTF.

The chain employs TRBV28 and TRBJ2-1, with a possible D match to TRBD1 (6 bases). Trimming took off 4 bases at V and 6 bases at J, with 19 bases between the two ends. Germline values: CDR1 MDHEN, CDR2 SYDVKM. The CDR3 totals 16 residues. CDR3 bases: TGTGCCAGCAGTTCCCACCGAGGGGGTAGGGCCAATGAGCAGTTCTTC. Translated, it gives CASSSHRGGRANEQFF.

There are many counts of this clonotype. The chain links TRBV7-6 to TRBJ1-1; D unresolved. Trimming cost V 5 bases and J 2 bases, with 9 bases left between them. The CDR3 loop spans 13 amino acids. Germline CDR1 reads SGHVS; CDR2 reads FNYEAQ. The CDR3: CASSEGTNTEAFF. DNA of the CDR3: TGTGCCAGCAGCGAGGGAACAAACACTGAAGCTTTCTTT.

The chain uses TRBV12-3 or TRBV12-4 and TRBJ2-5; D ambiguous. The V and J ends lost 4 bases and 2 bases respectively, with 11 bases between them. The CDR3 extends over 14 amino acids. In nucleotides, the CDR3 is TGTGCCAGCAGTTCTGGATATTCACAAGAGACCCAGTACTTC. Translating gives CASSSGYSQETQYF.

The genes are TRBV27 and TRBJ2-7; 11 bases align to TRBD2. CDR1 and CDR2 from the germline V gene are MNHEY and SMNVEV (reference sequence). The CDR3 is 14 amino acids. Losses at the gene ends were 2 bases for V and 5 bases for J; bases not matched to a gene: 2. Written as DNA, the CDR3 is TGTGCCAGCAGTTTAACTAGCGGGGGTGACGAGCAGTACTTC. It translates to CASSLTSGGDEQYF.

The V and J genes are TRBV12-3 or TRBV12-4 and TRBJ2-1; 9 bases match TRBD1. The J segment lost 7 bases and the V segment lost 2 bases, leaving 9 bases of the junction unmatched. The CDR3 spans 16 residues. CDR3 nucleotide sequence: TGTGCCAGCAGTTTATATGAAGGACAGGGGCCAAATGAGCAGTTCTTC. Amino acid sequence: CASSLYEGQGPNEQFF.

The V call is TRBV12-3 or TRBV12-4, the J call TRBJ2-2, with 8 bases identical to TRBD2. The CDR3 totals 16 residues. V lost 2 bases and J lost 4; bases outside the gene matches: 6. CDR3 region: CASSLRRGGGTGELFF. The CDR3 coding sequence is TGTGCCAGCAGTTTACGCCGGGGGGGAGGCACCGGGGAGCTGTTTTTT.

V is TRBV2 and J is TRBJ1-4; D is possibly TRBD1 (5 bases). CDR3 length: 15 amino acids. CDR1 and CDR2 (germline): SNHLY, FYNNEI. V gave up 5 bases and J gave up 7 bases, with 17 bases separating them. Here the CDR3 reads CASSTTRVWSEKLFF. CDR3 coding DNA: TGTGCCAGCAGTACAACCAGGGTGTGGAGTGAAAAACTGTTTTTT.

This rearrangement joins TRBV5-4 to TRBJ2-7, with 9 bases identical to TRBD2. V trimming: 0 bases; J trimming: 2 bases; junction bases outside the gene matches: 6. Germline V lookup: CDR1 SGHNT, CDR2 YYREEE (reference sequence). The CDR3 contains 16 residues. CDR3 DNA: TGTGCCAGCAGCTTGGTTCCTAGCGGGGACCCCTACGAGCAGTACTTC. Translating gives CASSLVPSGDPYEQYF.

The chain has TRBV5-1 and TRBJ2-7; the D is unclear. The CDR3 totals 13 residues. Germline loops: CDR1 SGHRS, CDR2 YFSETQ. V was cut by 7 bases and J by 4 bases, with 15 bases left in between. The chain's CDR3 is CASAFSGEYEQYF. CDR3 bases: TGCGCCAGCGCCTTTTCCGGAGAATACGAGCAGTACTTC.

This clonotype turned up a few times. The chain carries TRBV12-3 or TRBV12-4 and TRBJ1-1, with no clear D. The CDR3 totals 14 residues. V was clipped by 4 bases and J by 4 bases, with 13 bases between them. The CDR3 is CASSSTEGVTEAFF. The CDR3 coding sequence is TGTGCCAGCAGTTCAACTGAGGGAGTCACTGAAGCTTTCTTT.

The CDR3 reads CASSLRGHNEQFF. The CDR3 DNA reads as TGTGCCAGCAGCCTCAGGGGCCACAATGAGCAGTTCTTC. The rearrangement uses TRBV13 and TRBJ2-1, with D perhaps matching TRBD1 (6 bases). CDR1 is PRHDT, CDR2 FYEKMQ, per germline (reference sequence). The CDR3 totals 13 residues. V gave up 5 bases and J gave up 5 bases, with 10 bases separating them. The full variable domain, in which reference TRBV13 and TRBJ2-1 provide the parts outside the CDR3, is AAGVIQSPRHLIKEKRETATLKCYPIPRHDTVYWYQQGPGQDPQFLISFYEKMQSDKGSIPDRFSAQQFSDYHSELNMSSLELGDSALYFCASSLRGHNEQFFGPGTRLTVL.

The CDR3 region has the DNA TGCGCCAGCCCGGGGTTCCTACTTTTCGTTTTGAACACTGAAGCTTTCTTT. This codes for CASPGFLLFVLNTEAFF. V usage is TRBV4-1 and J usage is TRBJ1-1; D is unclear. The V and J ends lost 8 bases and 0 bases respectively, with 22 bases between them. This CDR3 region has 17 residues. From germline, CDR1 is MGHRA and CDR2 YSYEKL.

The chain has TRBV27 and TRBJ1-5, with D tentatively TRBD1 (6 bases). Trimming took 2 bases from V and 6 from J, leaving 8 bases between them. The V gene's germline CDR1 is MNHEY and CDR2 SMNVEV (reference sequence). The CDR3 is 13 residues long. The CDR3 region is CASSLGGAQPQHF. CDR3 DNA: TGTGCCAGCAGTTTAGGGGGGGCTCAGCCCCAGCATTTT.

This clonotype was recorded at least ten times. V is TRBV2 and J is TRBJ2-3, with 7 bases identical to TRBD2. The J segment lost 3 bases and the V segment lost 10 bases, leaving 13 bases of the junction unmatched. The CDR3 is 15 amino acids. Germline V lookup: CDR1 SNHLY, CDR2 FYNNEI. CDR3 sequence reads: CAIDSGAGITDTQYF. In DNA form, the CDR3 reads TGTGCCATCGACTCCGGAGCGGGGATAACAGATACGCAGTATTTT.